This T cell receptor beta chain appears in the sequencing data of a study of blood T cell repertoires in COVID-19. Overall study: Some COVID-19 samples were acute and others convalescent; all came from the United States, Italy and Spain. Nucleic acid was either cDNA or gDNA, and it came from T cells, B-cell-depleted T cells, or PBMCs.

Only one count was recorded for this clone. In the source study's methods: Reference gene primer amplification yielded estimated nucleated cell counts. Repertoires were generated with immunoSEQ multiplex PCR, while TCRdb's copy carries only in-frame clones and drops some. V, J and clone size were drawn from that table, and D and trimming were deduced from the DNA. The table has about 52,000 clones, about 90% seen once. This clonotype originated in a man older than 75 with active or convalescent COVID-19. The sequencing sample was made of peripheral blood.

CDR3 in DNA: TGCGCCAGCAGCTTGACGGTTGCAACTGGAAACACCATATATTTT. Amino acids: CASSLTVATGNTIYF. The chain is built from TRBV5-1 and TRBJ1-3, with D hard to call. This CDR3 has 15 amino acids. Germline CDR1 reads SGHRS; CDR2 reads YFSETQ. V was trimmed by 1 base and J by 2 bases, leaving 10 bases between them.